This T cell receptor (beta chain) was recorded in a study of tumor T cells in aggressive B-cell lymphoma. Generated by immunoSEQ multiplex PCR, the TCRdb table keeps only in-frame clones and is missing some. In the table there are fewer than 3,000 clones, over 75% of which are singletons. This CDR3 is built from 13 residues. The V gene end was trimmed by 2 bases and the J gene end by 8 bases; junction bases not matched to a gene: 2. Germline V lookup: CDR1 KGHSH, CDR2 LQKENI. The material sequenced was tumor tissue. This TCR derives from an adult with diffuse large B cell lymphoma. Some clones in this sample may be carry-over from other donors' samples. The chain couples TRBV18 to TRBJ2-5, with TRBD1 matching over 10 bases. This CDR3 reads CASSPGTGDTQYF. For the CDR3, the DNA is TGTGCCAGCTCACCAGGGACAGGGGATACCCAGTACTTC.